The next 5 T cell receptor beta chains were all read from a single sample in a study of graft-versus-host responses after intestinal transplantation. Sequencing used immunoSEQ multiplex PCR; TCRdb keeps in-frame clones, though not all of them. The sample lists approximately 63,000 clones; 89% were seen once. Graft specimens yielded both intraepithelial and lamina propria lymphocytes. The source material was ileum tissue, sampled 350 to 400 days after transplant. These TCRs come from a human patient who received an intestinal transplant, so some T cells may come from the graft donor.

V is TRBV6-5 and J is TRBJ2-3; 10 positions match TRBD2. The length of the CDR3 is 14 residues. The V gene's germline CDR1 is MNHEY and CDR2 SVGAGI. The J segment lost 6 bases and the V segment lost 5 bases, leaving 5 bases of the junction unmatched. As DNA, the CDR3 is TGTGCCAGCAGTGGGAGCGGGAGGGGCGATACGCAGTATTTT. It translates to CASSGSGRGDTQYF.

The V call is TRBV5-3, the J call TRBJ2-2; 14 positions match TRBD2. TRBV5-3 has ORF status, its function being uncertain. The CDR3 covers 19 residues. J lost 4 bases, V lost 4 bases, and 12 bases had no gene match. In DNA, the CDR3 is TGTGCCAGAAGCGCGTCCGGGACTAGCGGGAGAAGGGGCACCGGGGAGCTGTTTTTT. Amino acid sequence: CARSASGTSGRRGTGELFF.

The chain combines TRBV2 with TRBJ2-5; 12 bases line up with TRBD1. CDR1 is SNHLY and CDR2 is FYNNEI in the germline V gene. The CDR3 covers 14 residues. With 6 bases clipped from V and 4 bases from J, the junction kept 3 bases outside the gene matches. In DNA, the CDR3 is TGTGCCAGCAGAGGGGACAGGGGGCGAGAGACCCAGTACTTC. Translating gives CASRGDRGRETQYF.

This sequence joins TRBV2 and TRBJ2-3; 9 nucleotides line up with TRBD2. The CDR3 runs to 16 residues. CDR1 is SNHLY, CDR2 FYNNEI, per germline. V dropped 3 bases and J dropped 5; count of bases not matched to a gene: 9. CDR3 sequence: CASSDGGSGGLDTQYF. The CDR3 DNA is TGTGCCAGCAGTGACGGTGGTAGCGGGGGTCTAGATACGCAGTATTTT.

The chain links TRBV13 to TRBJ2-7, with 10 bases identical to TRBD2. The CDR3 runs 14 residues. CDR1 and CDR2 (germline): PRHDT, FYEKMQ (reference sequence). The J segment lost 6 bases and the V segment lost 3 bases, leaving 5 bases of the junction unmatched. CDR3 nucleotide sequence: TGTGCCAGCAGCTTTGGTAGCGGGAGGCCCGAGCAGTACTTC. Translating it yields CASSFGSGRPEQYF.